These 6 T cell receptor beta chains were sequenced from one sample in a study of blood T cell repertoires in COVID-19 (dated by TCRdb to 2020 to 2021). Library preparation employed the immunoSEQ multiplex PCR assay. The table comes from immuneACCESS by way of TCRdb, which keeps in-frame sequences with V and J called. Part of the clones is missing from these tables; in studies checked, under half for an unresolved V gene and the rest for unknown reasons. Counted in this sample were 85,000 to 100,000 clones; 70% to 85% of them appeared once. 24% of the sample rests with the top ten. The sample was peripheral blood. All receptors derive from a human donor in a cohort sampled during active COVID-19.

This chain connects TRBV7-2 to TRBJ1-1; D remains unclear. The CDR3 is made up of 13 amino acids. CDR1 and CDR2 from the germline V gene are SGHTA and FQGNSA. V dropped 5 bases and J dropped 1 base, with 8 bases sitting between them. CDR3 amino acids: CASSLTGNTEAFF. Written as DNA, the CDR3 is TGTGCCAGCAGCCTTACGGGGAACACTGAAGCTTTCTTT. Filled out from reference TRBV7-2 and TRBJ1-1, the complete variable domain reads GAGVSQSPSNKVTEKGKDVELRCDPISGHTALYWYRQSLGQGLEFLIYFQGNSAPDKSGLPSDRFSAERTGGSVSTLTIQRTQQEDSAVYLCASSLTGNTEAFFGQGTRLTVV.

The chain recombines TRBV3-1 (or the pseudogene TRBV3-2) with TRBJ2-1; possible D gene TRBD1, 5 bases. Trimming removed 3 bases from V and 0 bases from J, with 9 bases in between. The CDR3 totals 15 residues. Germline assignment: CDR1 LGHDT and CDR2 YNNKEL (reference sequence). The CDR3 sequence is CASSQGLDSYNEQFF. The CDR3 region has the DNA TGTGCCAGCAGCCAGGGGCTGGACTCCTACAATGAGCAGTTCTTC.

The chain joins TRBV5-1 to TRBJ1-1; 9 bases line up with TRBD1. Germline V gene lookup returns CDR1 SGHRS and CDR2 YFSETQ. The junction had 6 bases not matched to a gene; V was cut back by 4 bases and J by 2 bases. The CDR3 length is 15 residues. CDR3 DNA sequence: TGCGCCAGCAGCGGACAGGGGAGGGGTAACACTGAAGCTTTCTTT. The encoded protein is CASSGQGRGNTEAFF.

This clone was detected a few times. J is TRBJ1-1 and V is TRBV27; D unclear. The CDR3 contains 14 residues. V was trimmed by 7 bases and J by 0 bases, leaving 12 bases between them. Germline CDR1 MNHEY, CDR2 SMNVEV (reference sequence). CDR3 sequence: CASTGLSMNTEAFF. CDR3 bases: TGTGCCAGCACTGGACTTAGCATGAACACTGAAGCTTTCTTT.

This clone was seen only a few times. The chain joins TRBV9 to TRBJ1-4; 8 bases fit TRBD1. Germline V lookup: CDR1 SGDLS, CDR2 YYNGEE. The CDR3 totals 15 residues. The J segment lost 2 bases and the V segment lost 4 bases, leaving 4 bases of the junction unmatched. In DNA, the CDR3 is TGTGCCAGCAGCAGACAGGGGTCCACTAATGAAAAACTGTTTTTT. It is translated as CASSRQGSTNEKLFF.

The rearrangement links TRBV7-9 to TRBJ1-2; D might be TRBD1 (5 bases). V lost 5 bases and J 4 bases, leaving 17 bases between the germline ends. The CDR3 spans 15 residues. Germline CDR1 reads SEHNR; CDR2 reads FQNEAQ (reference sequence). CDR3 in amino acids: CASSRSIMDTYGYTF. The DNA for the CDR3 is TGTGCCAGCAGCCGTTCGATTATGGACACCTATGGCTACACCTTC.